This TCR beta chain stems from a study of tumor-infiltrating lymphocytes in glioblastoma multiforme. The CDR3 loop spans 15 amino acids. The germline V gene encodes CDR1 DFQATT and CDR2 SNEGSKA (reference sequence). Remarks on this clonotype: Its antigen is currently unknown. Germline is not matched at one junction end, which may reflect a read error.

TCRB libraries came from RNA via three nested multiplex PCR rounds. No unique molecular identifiers were described for these TCRB libraries. TCRdb re-analysed the multiplex PCR reads in MiXCR, keeping a single row per CDR3 protein. The repertoire includes 13,000 or so distinct CDR3 sequences, roughly 70% of them detected once, and 29% sits in the top ten. Study-level points and caveats: T cells were not sorted into functional subsets.

The clonotype comes from a male donor with glioblastoma. The chain has TRBV20-1 and TRBJ2-1; 10 nucleotides line up with TRBD2. Source material: brain tumor tissue. CDR3 region: CSVSVRLAGIDERFF. The CDR3 DNA follows: TGCAGTGTTAGTGTCAGACTAGCGGGTATTGATGAGCGGTTCTTC.